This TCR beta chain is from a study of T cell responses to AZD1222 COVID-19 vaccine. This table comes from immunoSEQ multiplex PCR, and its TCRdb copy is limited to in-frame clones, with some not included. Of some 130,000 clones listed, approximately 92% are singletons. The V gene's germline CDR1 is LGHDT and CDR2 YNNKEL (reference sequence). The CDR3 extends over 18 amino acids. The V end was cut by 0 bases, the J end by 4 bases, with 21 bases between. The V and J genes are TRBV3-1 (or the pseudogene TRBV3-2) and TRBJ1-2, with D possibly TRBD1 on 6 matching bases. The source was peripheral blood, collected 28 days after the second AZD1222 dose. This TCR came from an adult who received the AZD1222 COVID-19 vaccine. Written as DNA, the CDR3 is TGTGCCAGCAGCCAAGATCTTGGGGGGGACAAGTGGAGCTATGGCTACACCTTC. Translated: CASSQDLGGDKWSYGYTF.